The sequence of this T cell receptor (beta chain) was determined in a study of blood T cell repertoires in COVID-19. About the research overall: PBMCs, B-cell-depleted T cells, or T cells were the source of the cDNA or gDNA that made up the material.

Methods used by the authors: Quantification of nucleated cells was approximated via reference gene primer amplification. The protocol was immunoSEQ multiplex PCR, while the TCRdb copy is restricted to in-frame clones and leaves out a portion. V and J calls and clone size come straight from that table; D and trimming were deduced from the DNA. The table records 200,000 or so clones, more than 85% of them present only once. This CDR3 has 17 residues. The trim removed 6 bases at V and 2 bases at J, leaving 11 bases unmatched. The V gene's germline CDR1 is WSHSY and CDR2 SAAADI. The sequence was obtained from a man aged 40-55 years with active or convalescent COVID-19. The sample comprised peripheral blood. The chain uses TRBV10-2 and TRBJ2-3; 10 bases match TRBD2. CDR3 sequence reads: CASSEGLAGGNTDTQYF. CDR3 nucleotide sequence: TGCGCCAGCAGCGAGGGCTTAGCGGGGGGCAACACAGATACGCAGTATTTT.